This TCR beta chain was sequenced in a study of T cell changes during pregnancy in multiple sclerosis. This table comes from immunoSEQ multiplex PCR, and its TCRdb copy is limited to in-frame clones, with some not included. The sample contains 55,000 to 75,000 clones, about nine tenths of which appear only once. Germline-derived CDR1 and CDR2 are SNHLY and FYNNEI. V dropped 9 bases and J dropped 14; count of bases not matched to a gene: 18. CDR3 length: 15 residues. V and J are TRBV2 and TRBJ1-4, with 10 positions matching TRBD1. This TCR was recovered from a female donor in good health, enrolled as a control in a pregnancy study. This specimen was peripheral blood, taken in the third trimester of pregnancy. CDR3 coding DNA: TGTGCCAGTACCTTGGGCGACAGGGGGCGTATCGTGCTGTTTTTT. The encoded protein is CASTLGDRGRIVLFF.